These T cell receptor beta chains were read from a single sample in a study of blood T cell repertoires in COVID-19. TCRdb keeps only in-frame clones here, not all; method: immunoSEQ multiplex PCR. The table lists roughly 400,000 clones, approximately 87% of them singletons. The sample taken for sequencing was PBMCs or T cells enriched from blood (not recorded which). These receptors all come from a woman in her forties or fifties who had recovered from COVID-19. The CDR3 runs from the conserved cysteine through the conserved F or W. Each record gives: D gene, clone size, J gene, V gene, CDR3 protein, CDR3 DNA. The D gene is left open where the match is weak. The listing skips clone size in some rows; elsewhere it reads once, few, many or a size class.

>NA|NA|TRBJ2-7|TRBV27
CASRSRGTGYEQYF
TGTGCCAGCAGATCCCGAGGAACGGGCTACGAGCAGTACTTC
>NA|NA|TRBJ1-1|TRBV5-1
CASSELGTSNTEAFF
TGCGCCAGCAGCGAATTAGGGACATCGAACACTGAAGCTTTCTTT
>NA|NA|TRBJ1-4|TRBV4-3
CASSQEGGGLTNEKLFF
TGCGCCAGCAGCCAAGAGGGGGGGGGATTAACTAATGAAAAACTGTTTTTT
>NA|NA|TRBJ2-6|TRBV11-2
CASSSYSGANVLTF
TGTGCCAGCAGCTCGTACTCTGGGGCCAACGTCCTGACTTTC
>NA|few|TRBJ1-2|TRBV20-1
CSASTKNYGYTF
TGCAGTGCTAGTACAAAGAACTATGGCTACACCTTC
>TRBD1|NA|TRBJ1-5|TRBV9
CASSVAPGGNSEPQHF
TGTGCCAGCAGCGTAGCACCAGGGGGCAATTCGGAGCCCCAGCATTTT
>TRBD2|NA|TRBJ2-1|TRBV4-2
CASSQEGSGGARNEQFF
TGTGCCAGCAGCCAAGAGGGTAGCGGGGGGGCAAGGAATGAGCAGTTCTTC
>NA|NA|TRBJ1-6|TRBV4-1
CASSQGFGGSPLHF
TGCGCCAGCAGCCAAGGGTTTGGGGGGTCACCCCTCCACTTT
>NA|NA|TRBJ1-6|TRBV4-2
CASSLARDSYNSPLHF
TGTGCCAGCAGCCTAGCCCGGGACTCCTATAATTCACCCCTCCACTTT
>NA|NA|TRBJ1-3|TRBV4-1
CASSHRGGDGGNTIYF
TGCGCCAGCAGCCACAGAGGCGGGGACGGTGGAAACACCATATATTTT
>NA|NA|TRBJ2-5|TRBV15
CATSRNTGTPYF
TGTGCCACCAGCAGAAATACCGGGACACCCTACTTC
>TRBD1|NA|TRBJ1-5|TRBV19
CATRRTGGSSAQHF
TGTGCCACCCGCCGTACAGGGGGCAGTTCGGCCCAGCATTTT
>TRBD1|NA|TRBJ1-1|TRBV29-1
CSVEGEDRGNTEAFF
TGCAGCGTTGAAGGGGAAGACAGGGGCAACACTGAAGCTTTCTTT
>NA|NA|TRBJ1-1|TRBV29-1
CSVEVLGQRYTEAFF
TGCAGCGTTGAAGTATTAGGACAGCGCTACACTGAAGCTTTCTTT
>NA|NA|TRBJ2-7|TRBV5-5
CASSLRDTYLHEQYF
TGTGCCAGCAGCTTGCGGGACACTTATCTACACGAGCAGTACTTC
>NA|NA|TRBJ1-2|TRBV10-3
CAIAGQPTSYGYTF
TGTGCCATCGCAGGACAGCCTACCTCCTATGGCTACACCTTC
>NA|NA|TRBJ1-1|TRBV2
CASSASGVATEAFF
TGTGCCAGCAGTGCGTCGGGTGTAGCCACTGAAGCTTTCTTT
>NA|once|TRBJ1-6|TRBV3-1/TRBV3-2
CASSSRGGDYNSPLHF
TGTGCCAGCAGCTCGCGCGGAGGAGACTATAATTCACCCCTCCACTTT
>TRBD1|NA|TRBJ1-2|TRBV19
CASSRQGVAGGYTF
TGTGCCAGTAGTAGACAGGGGGTAGCGGGTGGCTACACCTTC
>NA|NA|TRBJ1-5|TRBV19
CASSIAVQGRQPQHF
TGTGCCAGTAGTATAGCGGTCCAGGGGCGGCAGCCCCAGCATTTT
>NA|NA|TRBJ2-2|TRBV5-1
CASSLAGVNTGELFF
TGCGCCAGCAGCTTGGCCGGGGTCAACACCGGGGAGCTGTTTTTT
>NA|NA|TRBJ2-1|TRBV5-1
CASRAGRDNNEQFF
TGCGCCAGCAGGGCGGGGCGAGACAACAATGAGCAGTTCTTC
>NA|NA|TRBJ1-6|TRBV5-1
CASSTYREGSPLHF
TGCGCCAGCAGCACTTACAGGGAAGGATCACCCCTCCACTTT
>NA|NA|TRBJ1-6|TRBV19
CASSMPPVRERTPLHF
TGTGCCAGTAGTATGCCCCCCGTCAGGGAAAGGACACCCCTCCACTTT
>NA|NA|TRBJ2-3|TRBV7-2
CASAGHRTDTQYF
TGTGCCAGCGCAGGACACCGCACAGATACGCAGTATTTT
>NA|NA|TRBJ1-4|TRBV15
CATSRDRFIEKLFF
TGTGCCACCAGCAGAGATCGGTTTATTGAAAAACTGTTTTTT
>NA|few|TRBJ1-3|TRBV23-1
CASSHPRNTIYF
TGCGCCAGCAGTCACCCTCGAAACACCATATATTTT
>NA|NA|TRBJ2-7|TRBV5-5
CASSLASAVGHEQYF
TGTGCCAGCAGCTTGGCCTCGGCGGTAGGCCACGAGCAGTACTTC
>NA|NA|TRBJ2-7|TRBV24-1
CATSDPSGIEQYF
TGTGCCACCAGTGATCCTTCAGGGATTGAGCAGTACTTC
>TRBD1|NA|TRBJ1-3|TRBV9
CASSVDLQGASGNTIYF
TGTGCCAGCAGCGTAGATTTGCAGGGGGCCTCTGGAAACACCATATATTTT
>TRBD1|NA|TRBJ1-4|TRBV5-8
CASRTGETTNEKLFF
TGTGCCAGCAGGACAGGGGAAACAACTAATGAAAAACTGTTTTTT
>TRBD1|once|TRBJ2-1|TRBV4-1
CASSQDGDREQFF
TGCGCCAGCAGCCAAGATGGGGACAGGGAGCAGTTCTTC
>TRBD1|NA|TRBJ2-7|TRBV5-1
CASSTDRGLSYEQYF
TGCGCCAGCAGCACTGACAGGGGCCTATCCTACGAGCAGTACTTC
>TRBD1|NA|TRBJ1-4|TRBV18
CASSFNRGPNEKLFF
TGTGCCAGCTCATTTAACAGGGGGCCTAATGAAAAACTGTTTTTT
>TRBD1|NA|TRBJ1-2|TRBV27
CASSRTGGIYGYTF
TGTGCCAGCAGTAGAACAGGGGGCATCTATGGCTACACCTTC
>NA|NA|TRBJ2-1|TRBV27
CASSWRGSYNEQFF
TGTGCCAGCAGTTGGCGGGGATCCTACAATGAGCAGTTCTTC
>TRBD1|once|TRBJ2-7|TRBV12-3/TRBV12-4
CASSRDRGTEQYF
TGTGCCAGCAGCCGGGACAGGGGAACCGAGCAGTACTTC
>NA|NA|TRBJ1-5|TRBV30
CAWRRSGNQPQHF
TGTGCCTGGAGGAGAAGTGGCAATCAGCCCCAGCATTTT
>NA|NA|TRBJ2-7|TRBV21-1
CASSKALAGGHSYEQYF
TGTGCCAGCAGCAAAGCGCTAGCGGGGGGCCACTCCTACGAGCAGTACTTC
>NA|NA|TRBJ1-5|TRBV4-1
CASSQGESSGHSNQPQHF
TGCGCCAGCAGCCAAGGCGAGTCCAGCGGTCATAGCAATCAGCCCCAGCATTTT
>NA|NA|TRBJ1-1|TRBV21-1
CASRQGDRAEAFF
TGTGCCAGCAGACAGGGGGATAGAGCTGAAGCTTTCTTT
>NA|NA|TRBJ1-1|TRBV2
CASRHTGPEAFF
TGTGCCAGCAGGCATACAGGGCCTGAAGCTTTCTTT
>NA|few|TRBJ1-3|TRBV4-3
CASSQSAGGSGNTIYF
TGCGCCAGCAGCCAATCCGCGGGCGGCTCTGGAAACACCATATATTTT